What follows are 16 T cell receptor beta chains derived from one specimen sequenced in a study of T cells in women clearing cervical HPV infection. The method was immunoSEQ multiplex PCR; TCRdb's version includes in-frame clones alone and lacks a portion of them. This sample's clone table lists tens of thousands of clones. The sequenced sample consisted of blood buffy coat. The receptor set was obtained from a woman between 18 and 75 years old with a cervical HPV16 infection that either progressed to CIN3+ or cleared (not recorded which).

Notes on this clone: The CDR3 end lies 3 residues beyond the end of the read and is filled in from the germline J gene. V usage is TRBV18 and J usage is TRBJ2-7; unclear D gene. The CDR3 sequence is 15 residues long. CDR1 and CDR2 (germline): KGHSH, LQKENI. Deletions cut 3 bases from V and 3 bases from J, with 15 bases between. Partial CDR3 DNA: TGTGCCAGCTCACCGGGCAGCCCAACTTTCTACGAG. Translating it yields CASSPGSPTFYE. The whole CDR3 sequence is CASSPGSPTFYEQYF.

Turning to this clone: The CDR3 end is not reached by the read, which stops 3 residues before it; the germline J gene fills it in. V and J are TRBV20-1 and TRBJ2-3; TRBD2 might be the D (6 bases). This CDR3 region has 13 residues. Germline assignment: CDR1 DFQATT and CDR2 SNEGSKA (reference sequence). V was pared by 4 bases and J by 4 bases, with 12 bases between. The CDR3: CSAKDPGADTQYF. The covered CDR3 bases are TGCAGTGCTAAGGACCCGGGGGCAGATACG.

As regards this clone: With the read ending 3 residues before the CDR3 end, the germline J gene is used to fill in that end. The V and J genes are TRBV28 and TRBJ1-4; D may be TRBD1 (5 bases). In germline, CDR1 is MDHEN, CDR2 SYDVKM. V was clipped by 1 base and J by 8 bases, with 17 bases between them. The CDR3 is 16 amino acids. CDR3 DNA (partial): TGTGCCAGCAGTTTATTCAAAGTGACAGAAGCAGAAAAA. This translates into CASSLFKVTEAEK. The entire CDR3 protein is CASSLFKVTEAEKLFF.

The part of the CDR3 DNA that was read is TGTGCCAGCAGCTCAGGGGCTGGGGCCAACGTC. Residues: CASSSGAGANV. The whole CDR3 reads CASSSGAGANVLTF. The genes are TRBV11-3 and TRBJ2-6; D might be TRBD1 (6 bases). Read coverage stops 3 residues before the CDR3 terminus; the germline J gene supplies the remainder. The V and J ends lost 4 bases and 2 bases respectively, with 6 bases between them. The germline CDR1 and CDR2 sequences are SGHNT and YENEEA. The CDR3 runs 14 residues. The whole variable domain, filled in from reference TRBV11-3 and TRBJ2-6, reads EAGVVQSPRYKIIEKKQPVAFWCNPISGHNTLYWYLQNLGQGPELLIRYENEEAVDDSQLPKDRFSAERLKGVDSTLKIQPAELGDSAVYLCASSSGAGANVLTFGAGSRLTVL.

On this clone: Read sequence stops 3 residues before the CDR3 end, and the germline J gene provides the missing end. This rearrangement joins TRBV20-1 to TRBJ2-1; tentatively, D is TRBD2 (7 bases). The CDR3 spans 16 residues. Germline values: CDR1 DFQATT, CDR2 SNEGSKA (reference sequence). V was pared by 2 bases and J by 4 bases, with 18 bases between. CDR3 DNA (partial): TGCAGTGCTAGATTCGGGGGGAGGACAGTTTACAATGAG. Its translation: CSARFGGRTVYNE. The complete CDR3 protein is CSARFGGRTVYNEQFF.

Note on this clone: Read coverage stops 3 residues before the CDR3 terminus; the germline J gene supplies the remainder. The chain couples TRBV18 to TRBJ2-1; the match to TRBD2 covers 7 bases. CDR1 and CDR2 from the germline V gene are KGHSH and LQKENI. Trimming removed 6 bases from V and 7 bases from J; junction bases left unmatched: 12. The CDR3 extends over 15 amino acids. The sequenced part of the CDR3 DNA is TGTGCCAGCTCTCCTCTAGCGGCAGTACAGAATGAG. The encoded protein is CASSPLAAVQNE. The complete CDR3 sequence is CASSPLAAVQNEQFF.

Details on this clone: The read ends 3 residues shy of where the CDR3 ends; the end is completed using the germline J gene. The chain uses TRBV12-3 or TRBV12-4 and TRBJ2-3, with D hard to call. This CDR3 contains 14 residues. V was shortened by 4 bases and J by 1 base, with 9 bases between the two germline ends. Incomplete CDR3 DNA: TGTGCCAGCAGTTCCAAGCACGGCACAGATACG. Protein: CASSSKHGTDT. The full CDR3 is CASSSKHGTDTQYF.

With respect to this clone: The read gets to within 3 residues of the CDR3 end, and the germline J gene fills in the rest. This chain joins TRBV28 and TRBJ1-3, with D unclear. From germline, CDR1 is MDHEN and CDR2 SYDVKM. The CDR3 is made up of 14 amino acids. V was pared by 7 bases and J by 4 bases, with 14 bases between. The DNA read from the CDR3 is TGTGCCAGCACAGGAACCTACCAAGGAAACACC. The encoded protein is CASTGTYQGNT. The complete CDR3 protein is CASTGTYQGNTIYF.

As for this clone: Coverage ceases 3 residues before the CDR3 finishes, and the germline J gene fills in the end. The chain combines TRBV7-9 with TRBJ1-2; weak D call: TRBD1 (6 bases). Germline V gene data show CDR1 as SEHNR and CDR2 as FQNEAQ (reference sequence). V gave up 5 bases and J gave up 4 bases, with 14 bases separating them. The CDR3 is made up of 14 amino acids. The CDR3 bases that were read are TGTGCCAGCAGCCGTGGGACCAGGGGCTATGGC. This sequence encodes CASSRGTRGYG. The full CDR3 protein is CASSRGTRGYGYTF.

CDR3 bases read: TGCAGTGCTCAGAAGGGAATCACAGGGGATACG. The encoded protein is CSAQKGITGDT. In full, the CDR3 reads CSAQKGITGDTQYF. The chain employs TRBV20-1 and TRBJ2-3; tentatively, D is TRBD1 (6 bases). From the germline J gene comes the end of the CDR3, since the read stops 3 residues before it. The CDR3 contains 14 residues. The V gene lost 5 bases and the J gene lost 6 bases, with 18 bases spanning the gap. CDR1 is DFQATT and CDR2 is SNEGSKA in the germline V gene (reference sequence).

Turning to this clone: Coverage ceases 3 residues before the CDR3 finishes, and the germline J gene fills in the end. The chain employs TRBV20-1 and TRBJ2-4; tentative D call: TRBD1 (6 bases). V was shortened by 3 bases and J by 0 bases, with 24 bases between the two germline ends. CDR3 size: 19 residues. The V gene's germline CDR1 is DFQATT and CDR2 SNEGSKA (reference sequence). CDR3 DNA (partial): TGCAGTGCTAGCATTCCGCCCTGGGGGCAGATACTAGCCAAAAACATT. Amino acid sequence: CSASIPPWGQILAKNI. The CDR3 in its entirety is CSASIPPWGQILAKNIQYF.

Notes on this clone: Read data end 3 residues before the CDR3 end; the end is taken from the germline J gene. The chain is built from TRBV5-4 and TRBJ1-1; no firm D call. From germline, CDR1 is SGHNT and CDR2 YYREEE (reference sequence). The CDR3 has 13 residues. The CDR3 DNA, read in part, is TGTGCCAGCAGCTTAATAACGGGGTCGGAA. Its translation is CASSLITGSE. The CDR3 reads in full as CASSLITGSEAFF.

About this clone: Sequencing ends 3 residues short of the CDR3 end; the germline J gene provides the rest. V gene TRBV13 combines with J gene TRBJ2-2; 10 nucleotides line up with TRBD2. The CDR3 runs to 17 residues. The V segment lost 5 bases and the J segment 6 bases; nucleotides outside the gene matches: 12. The germline V gene encodes CDR1 PRHDT and CDR2 FYEKMQ (reference sequence). The CDR3 is CASSLLLAGSFPGELFF. The DNA read from the CDR3 is TGTGCCAGCAGCCTCTTACTAGCGGGGTCCTTCCCCGGGGAG.

For this clone: The read comes to an end 3 residues before the CDR3 does, leaving the germline J gene to fill in the end. This chain uses TRBV5-4 with TRBJ2-1; TRBD2 matches at 8 bases. The J segment lost 0 bases and the V segment lost 4 bases, leaving 3 bases of the junction unmatched. The length of the CDR3 is 15 residues. From germline, CDR1 is SGHNT and CDR2 YYREEE (reference sequence). CDR3 sequence: CASSPSGLSYNEQFF. The CDR3 DNA, read in part, is TGTGCCAGCAGCCCTAGCGGGCTCTCCTACAATGAG.

About this clone: The CDR3 end falls 3 residues outside the read, so it is completed with the germline J gene. V gene TRBV11-3 combines with J gene TRBJ1-1, with no clear D. The CDR3 consists of 13 residues. Per germline, CDR1 SGHNT and CDR2 YENEEA. V dropped 2 bases and J dropped 2 bases, with 6 bases sitting between them. The CDR3 spells CASSLSQNTEAFF. The sequenced part of the CDR3 DNA is TGTGCCAGCAGCTTAAGCCAAAACACTGAA.

As for this clone: The read stops 3 residues short of the end of the CDR3; the missing end is completed from the germline J gene. This chain joins TRBV6-1 and TRBJ2-3; the D gene is possibly TRBD1 (5 bases). The CDR3 spans 15 residues. CDR1 is MNHNS and CDR2 is SASEGT in the germline V gene. V shed 2 bases and J shed 2 bases, with 11 bases lying between them. The CDR3 bases that were read are TGTGCCAGCAGTGAATCTGGCAGGGTCACAGATACG. Protein: CASSESGRVTDT. The full CDR3 protein is CASSESGRVTDTQYF.